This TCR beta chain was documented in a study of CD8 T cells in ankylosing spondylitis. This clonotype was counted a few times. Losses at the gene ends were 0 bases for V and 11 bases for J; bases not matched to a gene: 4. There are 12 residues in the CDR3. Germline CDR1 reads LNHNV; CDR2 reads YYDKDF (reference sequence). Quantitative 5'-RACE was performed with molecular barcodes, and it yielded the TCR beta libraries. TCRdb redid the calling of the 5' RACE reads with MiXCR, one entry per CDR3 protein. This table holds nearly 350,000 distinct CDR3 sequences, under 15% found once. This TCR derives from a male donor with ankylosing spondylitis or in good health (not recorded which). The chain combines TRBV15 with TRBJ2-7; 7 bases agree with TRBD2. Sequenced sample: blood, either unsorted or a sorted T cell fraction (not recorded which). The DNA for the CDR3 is TGTGCCACCAGCAGAGATGAAGGGAGGGAGTACTTC. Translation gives CATSRDEGREYF.